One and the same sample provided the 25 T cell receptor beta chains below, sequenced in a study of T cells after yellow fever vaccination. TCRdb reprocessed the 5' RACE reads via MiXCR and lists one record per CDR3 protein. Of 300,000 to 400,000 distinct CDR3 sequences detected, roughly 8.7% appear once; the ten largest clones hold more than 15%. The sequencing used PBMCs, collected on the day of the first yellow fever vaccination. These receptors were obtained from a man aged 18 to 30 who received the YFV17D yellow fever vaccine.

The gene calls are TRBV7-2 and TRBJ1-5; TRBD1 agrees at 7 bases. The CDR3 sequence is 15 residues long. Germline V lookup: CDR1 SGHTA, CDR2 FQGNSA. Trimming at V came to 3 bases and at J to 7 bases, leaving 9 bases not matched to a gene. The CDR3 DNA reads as TGTGCCAGCAGCTTGGTGACAGGGCTAGACCAGCCCCAGCATTTT. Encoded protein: CASSLVTGLDQPQHF.

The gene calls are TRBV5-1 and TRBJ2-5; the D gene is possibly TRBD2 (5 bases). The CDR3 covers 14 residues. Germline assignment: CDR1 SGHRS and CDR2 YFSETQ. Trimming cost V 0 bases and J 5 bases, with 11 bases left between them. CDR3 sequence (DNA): TGCGCCAGCAGCTTGGCCGACGGGGTTGAGACCCAGTACTTC. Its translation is CASSLADGVETQYF.

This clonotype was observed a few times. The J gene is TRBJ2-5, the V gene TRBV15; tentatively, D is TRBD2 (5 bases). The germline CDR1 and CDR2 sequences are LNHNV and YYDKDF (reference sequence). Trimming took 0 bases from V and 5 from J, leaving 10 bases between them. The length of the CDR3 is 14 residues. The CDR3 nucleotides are TGTGCCACCAGCAGAGATGCCGGGGTGGAGACCCAGTACTTC. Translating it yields CATSRDAGVETQYF.

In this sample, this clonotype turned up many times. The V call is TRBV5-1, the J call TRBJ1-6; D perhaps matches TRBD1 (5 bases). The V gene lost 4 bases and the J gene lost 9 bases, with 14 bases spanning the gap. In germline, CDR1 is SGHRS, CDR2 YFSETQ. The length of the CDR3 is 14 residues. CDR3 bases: TGCGCCAGCAGCCTTCAGGGTACAGTTTCACCCCTCCACTTT. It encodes CASSLQGTVSPLHF.

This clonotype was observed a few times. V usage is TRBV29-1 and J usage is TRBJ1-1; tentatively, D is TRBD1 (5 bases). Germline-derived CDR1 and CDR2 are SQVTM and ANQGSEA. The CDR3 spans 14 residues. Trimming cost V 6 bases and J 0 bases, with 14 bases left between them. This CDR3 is CSVPGEQMNTEAFF. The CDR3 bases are TGCAGCGTGCCGGGGGAACAGATGAACACTGAAGCTTTCTTT.

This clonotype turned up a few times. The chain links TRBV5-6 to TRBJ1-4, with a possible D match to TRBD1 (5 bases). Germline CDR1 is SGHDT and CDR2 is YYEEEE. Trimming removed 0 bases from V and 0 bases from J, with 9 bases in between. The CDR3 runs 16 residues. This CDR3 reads CASSLAGAATNEKLFF. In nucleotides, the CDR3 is TGTGCCAGCAGCTTGGCCGGGGCTGCAACTAATGAAAAACTGTTTTTT.

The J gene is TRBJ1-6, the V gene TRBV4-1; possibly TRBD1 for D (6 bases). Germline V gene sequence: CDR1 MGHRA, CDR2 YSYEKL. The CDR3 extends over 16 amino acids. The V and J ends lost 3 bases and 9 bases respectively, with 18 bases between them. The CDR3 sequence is CASSQAVGRGTSPLHF. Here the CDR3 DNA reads TGCGCCAGCAGCCAGGCAGTAGGCAGGGGTACTTCACCCCTCCACTTT.

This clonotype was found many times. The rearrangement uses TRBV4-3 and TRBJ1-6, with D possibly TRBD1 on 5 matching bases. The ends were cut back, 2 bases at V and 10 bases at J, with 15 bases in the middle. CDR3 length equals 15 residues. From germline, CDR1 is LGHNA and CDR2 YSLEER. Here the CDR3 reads CASSQRDGGRSPLHF. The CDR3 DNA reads TGCGCCAGCAGCCAAAGGGATGGGGGTCGGTCACCCCTCCACTTT.

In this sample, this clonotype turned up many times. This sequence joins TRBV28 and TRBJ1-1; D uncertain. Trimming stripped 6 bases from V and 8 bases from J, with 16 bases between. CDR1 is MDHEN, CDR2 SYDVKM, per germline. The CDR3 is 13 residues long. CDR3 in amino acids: CASSLDGRGEAFF. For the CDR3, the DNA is TGTGCCAGCAGCCTCGACGGGCGGGGAGAAGCTTTCTTT.

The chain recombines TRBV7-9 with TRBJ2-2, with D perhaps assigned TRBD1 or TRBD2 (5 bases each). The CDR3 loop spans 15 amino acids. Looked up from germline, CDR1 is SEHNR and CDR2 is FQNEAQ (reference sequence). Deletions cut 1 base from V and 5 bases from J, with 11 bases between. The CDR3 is CASSLDTGGTGELFF. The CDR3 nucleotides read TGTGCCAGCAGCTTAGACACAGGCGGGACCGGGGAGCTGTTTTTT.

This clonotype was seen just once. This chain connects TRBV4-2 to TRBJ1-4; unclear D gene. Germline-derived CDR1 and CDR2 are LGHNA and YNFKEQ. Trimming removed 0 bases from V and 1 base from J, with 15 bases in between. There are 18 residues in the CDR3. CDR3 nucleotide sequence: TGTGCCAGCAGCCAAGATCCAGTTAGAATACTAACTAATGAAAAACTGTTTTTT. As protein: CASSQDPVRILTNEKLFF.

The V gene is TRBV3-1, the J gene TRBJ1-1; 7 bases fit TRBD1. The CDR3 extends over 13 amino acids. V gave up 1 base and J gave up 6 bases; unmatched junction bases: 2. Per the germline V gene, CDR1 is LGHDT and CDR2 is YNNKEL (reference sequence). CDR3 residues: CASSQGGTAEAFF. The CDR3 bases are TGTGCCAGCAGCCAAGGGGGGACAGCTGAAGCTTTCTTT. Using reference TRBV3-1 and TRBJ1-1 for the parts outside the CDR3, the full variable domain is DTAVSQTPKYLVTQMGNDKSIKCEQNLGHDTMYWYKQDSKKFLKIMFSYNNKELIINETVPNRFSPKSPDKAHLNLHINSLELGDSAVYFCASSQGGTAEAFFGQGTRLTVV.

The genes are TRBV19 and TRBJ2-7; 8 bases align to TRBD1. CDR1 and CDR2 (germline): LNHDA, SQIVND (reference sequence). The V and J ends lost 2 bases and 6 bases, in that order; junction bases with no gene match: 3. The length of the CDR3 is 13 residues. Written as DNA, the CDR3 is TGTGCCAGTAGTATACAGGGGGCTTCCGAGCAGTACTTC. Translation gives CASSIQGASEQYF.

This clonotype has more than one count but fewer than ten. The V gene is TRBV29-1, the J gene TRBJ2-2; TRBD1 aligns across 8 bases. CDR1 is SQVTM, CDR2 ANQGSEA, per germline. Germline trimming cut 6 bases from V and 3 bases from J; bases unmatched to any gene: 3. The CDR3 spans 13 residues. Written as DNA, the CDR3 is TGCAGCGTGTCGACAGGGGACACCGGGGAGCTGTTTTTT. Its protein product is CSVSTGDTGELFF.

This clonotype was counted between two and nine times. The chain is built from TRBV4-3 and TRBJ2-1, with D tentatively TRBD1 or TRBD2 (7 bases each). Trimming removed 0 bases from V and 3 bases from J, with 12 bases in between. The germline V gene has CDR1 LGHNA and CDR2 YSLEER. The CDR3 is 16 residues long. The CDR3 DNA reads TGCGCCAGCAGCCAAGATGACAGGGAGGGCTACAATGAGCAGTTCTTC. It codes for CASSQDDREGYNEQFF.

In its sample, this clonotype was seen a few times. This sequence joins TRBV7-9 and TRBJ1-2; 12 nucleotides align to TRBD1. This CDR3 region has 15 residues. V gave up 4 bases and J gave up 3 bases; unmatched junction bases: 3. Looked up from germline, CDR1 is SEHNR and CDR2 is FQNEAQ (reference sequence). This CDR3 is CASSSGTGGYYGYTF. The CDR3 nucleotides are TGTGCCAGCAGCTCGGGGACAGGGGGCTACTATGGCTACACCTTC.

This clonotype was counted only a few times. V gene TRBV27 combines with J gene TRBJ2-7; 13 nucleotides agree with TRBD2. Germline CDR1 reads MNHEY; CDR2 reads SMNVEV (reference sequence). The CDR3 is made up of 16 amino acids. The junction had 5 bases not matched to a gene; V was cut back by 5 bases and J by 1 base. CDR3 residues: CASSLLTSGGSYEQYF. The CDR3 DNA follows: TGTGCCAGCAGTCTCCTGACTAGCGGGGGGTCCTACGAGCAGTACTTC.

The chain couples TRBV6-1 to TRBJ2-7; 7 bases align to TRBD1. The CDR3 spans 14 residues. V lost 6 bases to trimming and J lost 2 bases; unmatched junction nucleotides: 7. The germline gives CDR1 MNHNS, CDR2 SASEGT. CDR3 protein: CASRSDRSTYEQYF. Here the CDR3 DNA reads TGTGCCAGCAGGTCGGACAGGTCCACCTACGAGCAGTACTTC.

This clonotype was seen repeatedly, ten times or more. CDR3 amino acids: CASSLASSGVAFF. The CDR3 DNA follows: TGTGCCAGCAGCTTAGCGTCTTCGGGAGTAGCTTTCTTT. The rearrangement uses TRBV7-2 and TRBJ1-1; no definite D call. CDR1 SGHTA and CDR2 FQGNSA come from the germline V gene. The V end lost 0 bases, the J end lost 10 bases, and 12 bases lay between the germline ends. The CDR3 extends over 13 amino acids. The complete variable domain, with remaining parts taken from reference TRBV7-2 and TRBJ1-1, reads GAGVSQSPSNKVTEKGKDVELRCDPISGHTALYWYRQSLGQGLEFLIYFQGNSAPDKSGLPSDRFSAERTGGSVSTLTIQRTQQEDSAVYLCASSLASSGVAFFGQGTRLTVV.

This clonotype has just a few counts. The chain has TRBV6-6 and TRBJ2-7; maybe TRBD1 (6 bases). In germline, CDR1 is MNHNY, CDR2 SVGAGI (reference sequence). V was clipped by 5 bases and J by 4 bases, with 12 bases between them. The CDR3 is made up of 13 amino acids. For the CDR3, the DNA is TGTGCCAGCAGTCCCGAGACAGGTTACGAGCAGTACGTC. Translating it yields CASSPETGYEQYV.

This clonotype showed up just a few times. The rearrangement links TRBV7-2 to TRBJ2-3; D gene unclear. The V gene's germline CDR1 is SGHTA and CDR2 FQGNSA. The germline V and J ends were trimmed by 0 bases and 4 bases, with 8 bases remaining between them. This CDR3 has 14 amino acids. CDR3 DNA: TGTGCCAGCAGCTTAGCGGGCGTCTCAGATACGCAGTATTTT. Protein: CASSLAGVSDTQYF.

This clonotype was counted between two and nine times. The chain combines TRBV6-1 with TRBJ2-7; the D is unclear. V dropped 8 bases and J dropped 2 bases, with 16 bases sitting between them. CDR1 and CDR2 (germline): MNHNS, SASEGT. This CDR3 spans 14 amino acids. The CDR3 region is CASSKDAGPYEQYF. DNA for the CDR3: TGTGCCAGCTCAAAGGACGCCGGCCCCTACGAGCAGTACTTC.

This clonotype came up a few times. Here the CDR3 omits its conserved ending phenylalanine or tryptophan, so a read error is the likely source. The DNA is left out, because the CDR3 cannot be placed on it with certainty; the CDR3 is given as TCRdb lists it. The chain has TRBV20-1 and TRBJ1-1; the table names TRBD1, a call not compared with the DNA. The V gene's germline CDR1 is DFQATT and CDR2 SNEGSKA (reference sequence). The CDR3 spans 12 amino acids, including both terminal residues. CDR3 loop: CSATSGAGYGTY.

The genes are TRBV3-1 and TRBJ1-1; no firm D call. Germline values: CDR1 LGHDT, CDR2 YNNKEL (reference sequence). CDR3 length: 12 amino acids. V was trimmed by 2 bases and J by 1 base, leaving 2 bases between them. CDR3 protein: CASSQRNTEAFF. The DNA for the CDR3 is TGTGCCAGCAGCCAACGGAACACTGAAGCTTTCTTT.

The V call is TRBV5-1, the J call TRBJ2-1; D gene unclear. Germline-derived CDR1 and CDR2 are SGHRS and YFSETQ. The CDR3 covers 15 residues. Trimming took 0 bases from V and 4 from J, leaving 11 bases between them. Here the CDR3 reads CASSLGQAAYNEQFF. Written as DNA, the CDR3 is TGCGCCAGCAGCTTGGGTCAGGCAGCTTACAATGAGCAGTTCTTC.